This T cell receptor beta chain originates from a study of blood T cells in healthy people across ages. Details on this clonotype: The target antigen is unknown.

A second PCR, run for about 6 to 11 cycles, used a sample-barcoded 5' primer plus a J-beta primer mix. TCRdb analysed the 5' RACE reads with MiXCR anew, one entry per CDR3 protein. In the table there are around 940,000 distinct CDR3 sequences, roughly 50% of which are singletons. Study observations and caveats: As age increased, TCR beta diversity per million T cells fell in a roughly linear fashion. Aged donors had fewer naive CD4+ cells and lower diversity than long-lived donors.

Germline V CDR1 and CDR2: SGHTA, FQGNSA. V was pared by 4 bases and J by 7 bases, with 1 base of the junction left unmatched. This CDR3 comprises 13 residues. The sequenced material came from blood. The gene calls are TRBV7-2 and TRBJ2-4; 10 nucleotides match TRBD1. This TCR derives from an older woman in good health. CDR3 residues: CASSSGQGNIQYF. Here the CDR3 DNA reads TGTGCCAGCAGCTCGGGACAGGGGAACATTCAGTACTTC.